These T cell receptor beta chains were read from a single sample in a study of T cell changes during pregnancy in multiple sclerosis. Here immunoSEQ multiplex PCR was the method, and the copy in TCRdb shows in-frame clones only, minus some. This sample has fewer than 140,000 clones; 80% to 95% occur once, and the top ten carry roughly 1.5%. The source material was peripheral blood, sampled after pregnancy. These receptor sequences come from a female donor with multiple sclerosis, enrolled in a pregnancy study. The CDR3 runs from the conserved cysteine through the conserved F or W. The order of the fields is CDR3 length, V gene, J gene, clone size, D gene, CDR3 DNA, CDR3 protein. D genes are given only for firm matches. Not all rows give a size; the values are once, few, many and, for expanded clones, a class.

>17|TRBV6-1|TRBJ2-4|-|TRBD2
TGTGCCAGCAGTGAAGCGCTTTGGGCTAGCGGGAGGAACATTCAGTACTTC
CASSEALWASGRNIQYF
>17|TRBV28|TRBJ2-7|-|TRBD1
TGTGCCAGCAGCACCAATCCCCGTCGGGACAGATCCTACGAGCAGTACTTC
CASSTNPRRDRSYEQYF
>15|TRBV5-4|TRBJ1-1|-|TRBD1
TGTGCCAGCAGCGCCCAACAGGGGCAGAACACTGAAGCTTTCTTT
CASSAQQGQNTEAFF
>15|TRBV28|TRBJ1-2|-|-
TGTGCCAGCAGTTTCACACCTCCAGGGCACTATGGCTACACCTTC
CASSFTPPGHYGYTF
>15|TRBV6-5|TRBJ2-2|-|-
TGTGCCAGCAGTCGACAGGACCTTTTTACCGGGGAGCTGTTTTTT
CASSRQDLFTGELFF
>13|TRBV6-1|TRBJ2-7|-|-
TGTGCCAGCAATAGGGAGATGACCTACGAGCAGTACTTC
CASNREMTYEQYF
>14|TRBV5-1|TRBJ1-1|-|-
TGCGCCAGCAGGCGTGAACGGGTGAACACTGAAGCTTTCTTT
CASRRERVNTEAFF
>17|TRBV7-2|TRBJ1-5|-|TRBD1
TGTGCCAGCAGCTTAGGACAGGGGAATACCCTAAATCAGCCCCAGCATTTT
CASSLGQGNTLNQPQHF
>13|TRBV9|TRBJ2-7|-|-
TGTGCCAGCAGCGTAGTCGGGAGAGGAGAGCAGTACTTC
CASSVVGRGEQYF
>15|TRBV5-6|TRBJ1-1|-|TRBD1
TGTGCCAGCAGCCACTATGGGACAGACGACACTGAAGCTTTCTTT
CASSHYGTDDTEAFF
>12|TRBV2|TRBJ2-2|-|-
TGTGCCAGCAGTCATAACACCGGGGAGCTGTTTTTT
CASSHNTGELFF
>16|TRBV19|TRBJ2-2|-|-
TGTGCCAGTAGAGTCCAGGTCCCCGCGAACACCGGGGAGCTGTTTTTT
CASRVQVPANTGELFF
>14|TRBV6-6|TRBJ2-1|once|-
TGTGCCAGCAGTTCAGAAATCCTCTACAATGAGCAGTTCTTC
CASSSEILYNEQFF
>15|TRBV6-1|TRBJ2-6|once|-
TGTGCCAGCAGTCCCTCGGAGGCTGGGGCCAACGTCCTGACTTTC
CASSPSEAGANVLTF
>14|TRBV5-4|TRBJ2-3|-|-
TGTGCCAGCAGCTTGGGGTCGGGAACAGATACGCAGTATTTT
CASSLGSGTDTQYF
>13|TRBV16|TRBJ2-1|-|-
TGTGCCAGCAGTCCTGGACTGAACAATGAGCAGTTCTTC
CASSPGLNNEQFF
>13|TRBV19|TRBJ2-2|-|-
TGTGCCAGTAGTGGCAGCGCAACCGGGGAGCTGTTTTTT
CASSGSATGELFF
>16|TRBV6-1|TRBJ1-3|-|-
TGTGCCAGCAGTGAAGCCGACATCCTCTCTGGAAACACCATATATTTT
CASSEADILSGNTIYF
>16|TRBV18|TRBJ2-7|-|-
TGTGCCAGCTCACCACCCCAGGGCCCTAATTTGGGGGAGCAGTACTTC
CASSPPQGPNLGEQYF
>14|TRBV5-1|TRBJ1-2|-|TRBD1
TGCGCCAGCAGCTTGGGGACAGGGGGCGATGGCTACACCTTC
CASSLGTGGDGYTF
>15|TRBV9|TRBJ1-1|once|TRBD1
TGTGCCAGCAGCGTAGGGCAGGGGGCTCACACTGAAGCTTTCTTT
CASSVGQGAHTEAFF
>13|TRBV5-1|TRBJ2-3|-|TRBD1
TGCGCCAGCAGTACAGGGGTTGAAGATACGCAGTATTTT
CASSTGVEDTQYF
>14|TRBV2|TRBJ2-3|-|TRBD2
TGTGCCAGCCTGACTAGCGGGAGCACAGATACGCAGTATTTT
CASLTSGSTDTQYF
>20|TRBV6-7|TRBJ2-2|-|TRBD2
TGTGCCAGCAGTCTCTTGGGACTAGCGAACCCTGCGGGGGCAACCGGGGAGCTGTTTTTT
CASSLLGLANPAGATGELFF
>17|TRBV19|TRBJ2-1|-|TRBD1
TGTGCCAGTAGTAGACCCCTGACAGGGCTCGGTTACAATGAGCAGTTCTTC
CASSRPLTGLGYNEQFF
>14|TRBV29-1|TRBJ2-7|-|-
TGCAGCGTTGAAGAAGAGGCAGTGAGAGGCGAGCAGTACTTC
CSVEEEAVRGEQYF
>12|TRBV29-1|TRBJ2-3|-|-
TGCAGCGTTGCGCCAGGCACAGATACGCAGTATTTT
CSVAPGTDTQYF
>17|TRBV14|TRBJ2-5|-|-
TGTGCCAGCAGCCAAGAGTACGGTCAGGGCCCTGGTGAGACCCAGTACTTC
CASSQEYGQGPGETQYF
>17|TRBV7-9|TRBJ2-7|-|TRBD1
TGTGCCAGCAGCTTAGTGCACGACAGGGACCACTCCTACGAGCAGTACTTC
CASSLVHDRDHSYEQYF
>14|TRBV30|TRBJ1-5|-|-
TGTGCCTGGAGTACCGACAGCCTCAATCAGCCCCAGCATTTT
CAWSTDSLNQPQHF
>13|TRBV5-1|TRBJ1-2|-|TRBD1
TGCGCCAGCAGCTTACGACAGGGGGATGGCTACACCTTC
CASSLRQGDGYTF
>11|TRBV20-1|TRBJ1-1|few|-
TGCAGTGCTAGCGGTAACACTGAAGCTTTCTTT
CSASGNTEAFF
>15|TRBV30|TRBJ1-5|-|-
TGTGCCTGGAGTGATGACCCAGGGTTCCGACAACCCCAGCATTTT
CAWSDDPGFRQPQHF
>16|TRBV7-6|TRBJ1-3|-|-
TGTGCCAGCAGCCCCCCGTTGACAGGACCCGGAAACACCATATATTTT
CASSPPLTGPGNTIYF
>12|TRBV7-9|TRBJ1-1|-|-
TGTGCCAGCACTCGTGCGGGCGCTGAAGCTTTCTTT
CASTRAGAEAFF